Shown below are 21 T cell receptor beta chains from a single sample sequenced in a study of blood T cell repertoires in COVID-19. Repertoires were generated with immunoSEQ multiplex PCR, while TCRdb's copy carries only in-frame clones and drops some. There are about 140,000 clones in the sample; 80% to 90% occur only once, and 11% lies in the top ten. Material for sequencing was peripheral blood. These TCRs come from a woman over 75 with acute or convalescent COVID-19.

The chain joins TRBV5-4 to TRBJ2-1, with 9 positions matching TRBD2. The CDR3 runs to 15 residues. CDR1 is SGHNT, CDR2 YYREEE, per germline (reference sequence). V gave up 5 bases and J gave up 2 bases; unmatched junction bases: 5. CDR3 bases: TGTGCCAGCAGTTCCGCTAGCGGGGCCTACAATGAGCAGTTCTTC. Translating it yields CASSSASGAYNEQFF.

The rearrangement uses TRBV11-1 and TRBJ1-2, with TRBD1 identical over 9 bases. The germline V gene encodes CDR1 SGHAT and CDR2 FQDESV (reference sequence). The CDR3 runs 15 residues. The J segment lost 3 bases and the V segment lost 5 bases, leaving 7 bases of the junction unmatched. CDR3 nucleotides: TGTGCCAGCAGCCCCGGACAGGGGTCGGACTATGGCTACACCTTC. Its translation: CASSPGQGSDYGYTF.

The genes are TRBV15 and TRBJ1-2, with D perhaps TRBD1 (6 bases). V gave up 6 bases and J gave up 0 bases, with 8 bases separating them. Germline assignment: CDR1 LNHNV and CDR2 YYDKDF (reference sequence). This CDR3 is 13 amino acids long. CDR3: CATRAGANYGYTF. CDR3 bases: TGTGCCACCAGGGCAGGGGCTAACTATGGCTACACCTTC. Filled out from reference TRBV15 and TRBJ1-2, the complete variable domain reads DAMVIQNPRYQVTQFGKPVTLSCSQTLNHNVMYWYQQKSSQAPKLLFHYYDKDFNNEADTPDNFQSRRPNTSFCFLDIRSPGLGDTAMYLCATRAGANYGYTFGSGTRLTVV.

The chain combines TRBV19 with TRBJ1-2; weak D call: TRBD1 (6 bases). CDR3 length: 17 amino acids. Trimming took 6 bases from V and 0 from J, leaving 20 bases between them. CDR1 is LNHDA, CDR2 SQIVND, per germline (reference sequence). CDR3 nucleotides: TGTGCCAGTAGAGGGGGACCCTCCATGGGGTCTAACTATGGCTACACCTTC. Translated: CASRGGPSMGSNYGYTF.

The gene calls are TRBV6-1 and TRBJ1-2; D call uncertain. The CDR3 runs 15 residues. Per the germline V gene, CDR1 is MNHNS and CDR2 is SASEGT. The V gene lost 1 base and the J gene lost 5 bases, with 14 bases spanning the gap. The chain's CDR3 is CASSEGLVTLYGYTF. DNA for the CDR3: TGTGCCAGCAGTGAAGGTCTCGTCACCCTATATGGCTACACCTTC.

The V and J genes are TRBV2 and TRBJ2-1; D possibly corresponds to TRBD1 (5 bases). V was cut by 5 bases and J by 9 bases, with 8 bases left in between. The CDR3 consists of 11 residues. Germline CDR1 reads SNHLY; CDR2 reads FYNNEI. This CDR3 reads CASSTGFEQFF. The CDR3 DNA reads as TGTGCCAGCAGTACAGGCTTTGAGCAGTTCTTC.

The chain employs TRBV5-4 and TRBJ2-2, with a possible D match to TRBD1 (6 bases). This CDR3 has 15 amino acids. Germline V gene data show CDR1 as SGHNT and CDR2 as YYREEE (reference sequence). With 0 bases removed from V and 6 bases from J, the gap between germline ends came to 12 bases. This CDR3 reads CASSLETGRAGELFF. The CDR3 DNA is TGTGCCAGCAGCTTGGAGACAGGCAGGGCCGGGGAGCTGTTTTTT.

This sequence joins TRBV15 and TRBJ1-1, with D tentatively TRBD1 (5 bases). Looked up from germline, CDR1 is LNHNV and CDR2 is YYDKDF (reference sequence). The CDR3 is made up of 16 amino acids. Trimming left V 1 base short and J 1 base short, with 13 bases between. CDR3 DNA: TGTGCCACCAGCAGAGGCCCCGGCAGGGAGAACACTGAAGCTTTCTTT. Translated, it gives CATSRGPGRENTEAFF.

The chain employs TRBV5-1 and TRBJ2-5, with 8 bases lining up with TRBD1. The trim removed 4 bases at V and 2 bases at J, leaving 7 bases unmatched. The CDR3 is 15 amino acids. Germline lookup yields CDR1 SGHRS and CDR2 YFSETQ. The CDR3 DNA follows: TGCGCCAGCAGCAACACAGGGGGAAGGCAAGAGACCCAGTACTTC. As protein: CASSNTGGRQETQYF.

J is TRBJ2-5 and V is TRBV5-4, with D possibly matching TRBD1 (6 bases). Germline CDR1 is SGHNT and CDR2 is YYREEE (reference sequence). The CDR3 has 14 residues. The V end lost 3 bases, the J end lost 2 bases, and 11 bases lay between the germline ends. The CDR3 nucleotides are TGTGCCAGCAGCTCCGGACAGCGACAAGAGACCCAGTACTTC. It encodes CASSSGQRQETQYF. The full variable domain, completed using reference TRBV5-4 and TRBJ2-5, is ETGVTQSPTHLIKTRGQQVTLRCSSQSGHNTVSWYQQALGQGPQFIFQYYREEENGRGNFPPRFSGLQFPNYSSELNVNALELDDSALYLCASSSGQRQETQYFGPGTRLLVL.

The chain carries TRBV6-5 and TRBJ1-5; TRBD1 might be the D (6 bases). The V gene lost 6 bases and the J gene lost 4 bases, with 16 bases spanning the gap. The germline V gene has CDR1 MNHEY and CDR2 SVGAGI. The CDR3 loop spans 15 amino acids. CDR3 region: CASSLLTGTNQPQHF. The DNA of the CDR3 is TGTGCCAGCAGCCTTCTGACAGGAACTAATCAGCCCCAGCATTTT.

The chain combines TRBV5-1 with TRBJ1-2, with D uncertain. The CDR3 is 12 residues long. V dropped 2 bases and J dropped 4 bases, with 6 bases sitting between them. Germline V gives CDR1 SGHRS, CDR2 YFSETQ. The CDR3 DNA reads as TGCGCCAGCAGCTTAGACTTCTATGGCTACACCTTC. Amino acids: CASSLDFYGYTF. Full variable domain (missing parts from reference TRBV5-1 and TRBJ1-2): KAGVTQTPRYLIKTRGQQVTLSCSPISGHRSVSWYQQTPGQGLQFLFEYFSETQRNKGNFPGRFSGRQFSNSRSEMNVSTLELGDSALYLCASSLDFYGYTFGSGTRLTVV.

The chain links TRBV11-2 to TRBJ2-7; the D gene is possibly TRBD2 (5 bases). Trimming took 7 bases from V and 6 from J, leaving 13 bases between them. This CDR3 spans 12 amino acids. Germline CDR1 is SGHAT and CDR2 is FQNNGV. CDR3 DNA sequence: TGTGCCAGCACATATGGACTCACCGAGCAGTACTTC. Amino acids: CASTYGLTEQYF.

This clone was recorded once. The chain joins TRBV5-5 to TRBJ1-2; D remains ambiguous. Trimming pared 4 bases from V and 2 bases from J, leaving 12 bases between. The CDR3 contains 14 residues. Germline values: CDR1 SGHKS, CDR2 YYEKEE (reference sequence). CDR3 amino acids: CASSPIRGNYGYTF. The DNA for the CDR3 is TGTGCCAGCAGCCCCATCAGAGGGAACTATGGCTACACCTTC.

V is TRBV9 and J is TRBJ2-5, with 9 bases lining up with TRBD2. CDR1 is SGDLS, CDR2 YYNGEE, per germline. After removal of 2 bases from V and 5 bases from J, the junction contained 7 bases not matched to a gene. The CDR3 covers 15 residues. CDR3 DNA sequence: TGTGCCAGCAGCGTTAGCGGGGGAGGTGAGGAGACCCAGTACTTC. Amino acid sequence: CASSVSGGGEETQYF.

The rearrangement links TRBV5-5 to TRBJ2-2, with D possibly being TRBD1 (6 bases). The V gene lost 8 bases and the J gene lost 4 bases, with 21 bases spanning the gap. The germline V gene encodes CDR1 SGHKS and CDR2 YYEKEE (reference sequence). The CDR3 is 16 amino acids. The chain's CDR3 is CASLKVAGDPTGELFF. DNA of the CDR3: TGTGCCAGTTTAAAGGTGGCAGGGGACCCCACCGGGGAGCTGTTTTTT. Using reference TRBV5-5 and TRBJ2-2 for the parts outside the CDR3, the full variable domain is DAGVTQSPTHLIKTRGQQVTLRCSPISGHKSVSWYQQVLGQGPQFIFQYYEKEERGRGNFPDRFSARQFPNYSSELNVNALLLGDSALYLCASLKVAGDPTGELFFGEGSRLTVL.

The chain has TRBV7-9 and TRBJ1-1, with TRBD1 identical over 7 bases. J lost 2 bases, V lost 4 bases, and 7 bases had no gene match. The CDR3 has 15 amino acids. Germline V gene data show CDR1 as SEHNR and CDR2 as FQNEAQ (reference sequence). CDR3 residues: CASSSQGGKNTEAFF. CDR3 nucleotide sequence: TGTGCCAGCAGCTCGCAGGGGGGAAAAAACACTGAAGCTTTCTTT.

This clone has just one count. J is TRBJ1-1 and V is TRBV5-1, with D hard to call. The V gene lost 3 bases and the J gene lost 7 bases, with 7 bases spanning the gap. Germline V gives CDR1 SGHRS, CDR2 YFSETQ. CDR3 length: 11 amino acids. The CDR3 DNA sequence: TGCGCCAGCAGCTACGGGAATGAAGCTTTCTTT. Translation gives CASSYGNEAFF. Full variable domain (remainder filled in from reference TRBV5-1 and TRBJ1-1): KAGVTQTPRYLIKTRGQQVTLSCSPISGHRSVSWYQQTPGQGLQFLFEYFSETQRNKGNFPGRFSGRQFSNSRSEMNVSTLELGDSALYLCASSYGNEAFFGQGTRLTVV.

The chain combines TRBV18 with TRBJ2-7; D is possibly TRBD1 (6 bases). The CDR3 runs 13 residues. V gave up 5 bases and J gave up 3 bases, with 11 bases separating them. Germline CDR1 reads KGHSH; CDR2 reads LQKENI. CDR3 in amino acids: CASSSTGYYEQYF. The CDR3 DNA is TGTGCCAGCTCATCAACAGGGTACTACGAGCAGTACTTC.

The chain couples TRBV9 to TRBJ2-5; a weak D match, TRBD1 (5 bases). The germline V and J ends were trimmed by 3 bases and 1 base, with 10 bases remaining between them. CDR1 and CDR2 (germline): SGDLS, YYNGEE. CDR3 length: 14 amino acids. CDR3 coding DNA: TGTGCCAGCAGCGCAGGGATCACCCAAGAGACCCAGTACTTC. Translated, it gives CASSAGITQETQYF.

This clone was recorded once. This chain links TRBV10-3 with TRBJ1-1; possible D gene TRBD1, 5 bases. Germline CDR1 and CDR2: ENHRY and SYGVKD. V was trimmed by 10 bases and J by 3 bases, leaving 18 bases between them. The CDR3 is 14 amino acids. This CDR3 reads CATSLRQGDTEAFF. CDR3 DNA sequence: TGTGCCACAAGTCTCAGGCAAGGGGACACTGAAGCTTTCTTT.